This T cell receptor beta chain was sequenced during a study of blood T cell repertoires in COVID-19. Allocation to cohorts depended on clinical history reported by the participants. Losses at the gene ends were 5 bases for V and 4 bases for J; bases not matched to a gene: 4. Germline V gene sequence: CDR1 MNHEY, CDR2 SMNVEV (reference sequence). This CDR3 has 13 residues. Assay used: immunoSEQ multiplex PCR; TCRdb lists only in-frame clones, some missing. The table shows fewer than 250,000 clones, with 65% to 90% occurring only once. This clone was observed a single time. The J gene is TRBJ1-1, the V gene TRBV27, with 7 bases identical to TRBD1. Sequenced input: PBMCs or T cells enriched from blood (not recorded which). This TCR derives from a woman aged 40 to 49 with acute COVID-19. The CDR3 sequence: CASSIGQATEAFF. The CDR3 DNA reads TGTGCCAGCAGTATCGGACAGGCCACTGAAGCTTTCTTT.